Each of the 15 T cell receptor beta chains below was sequenced from the same sample in a study of T cell changes during pregnancy in multiple sclerosis. Using immunoSEQ multiplex PCR, the repertoire was profiled, and TCRdb retains in-frame clones only, with some absent. This table has about 30,000 clones, nearly 90% appearing once. This sample comprised CD4+ T cells from peripheral blood mononuclear cells, obtained in the third trimester of pregnancy. The receptors derive from a female donor in good health, enrolled as a control in a pregnancy study.

The chain links TRBV30 to TRBJ1-1, with D possibly TRBD1 on 5 matching bases. The CDR3 consists of 14 residues. Germline lookup yields CDR1 GTSNPN and CDR2 SVGIG (reference sequence). V lost 0 bases and J 10 bases, leaving 18 bases between the germline ends. This chain's CDR3 is CAWSVRRGGDRAFF. For the CDR3, the DNA is TGTGCCTGGAGTGTGCGTAGAGGAGGGGATCGAGCTTTCTTT. Supplemented by reference TRBV30 and TRBJ1-1, the full variable domain reads SQTIHQWPATLVQPVGSPLSLECTVEGTSNPNLYWYRQAAGRGLQLLFYSVGIGQISSEVPQNLSASRPQDRQFILSSKKLLLSDSGFYLCAWSVRRGGDRAFFGQGTRLTVV.

This chain joins TRBV6-1 and TRBJ2-2; 11 bases fit TRBD2. V gave up 0 bases and J gave up 0 bases; unmatched junction bases: 0. This CDR3 spans 17 amino acids. CDR1 is MNHNS, CDR2 SASEGT, per germline. The CDR3 sequence is CASSEATSGANTGELFF. The CDR3 nucleotides read TGTGCCAGCAGTGAAGCGACTAGCGGGGCGAACACCGGGGAGCTGTTTTTT.

This CDR3 is CATGVSYEQYF. In nucleotides, the CDR3 is TGTGCCACTGGAGTTTCCTACGAGCAGTACTTC. The J gene is TRBJ2-7, the V gene TRBV10-3; D ambiguous. V gave up 10 bases and J gave up 1 base, with 8 bases separating them. The CDR3 totals 11 residues. The V gene's germline CDR1 is ENHRY and CDR2 SYGVKD.

The V gene is TRBV6-5, the J gene TRBJ1-2; TRBD1 matches at 7 bases. Germline values: CDR1 MNHEY, CDR2 SVGAGI. V was pared by 5 bases and J by 3 bases, with 3 bases of the junction left unmatched. The CDR3 spans 13 residues. The CDR3 DNA reads TGTGCCAGCAGTCCTGACAGGGACTATGGCTACACCTTC. Translation: CASSPDRDYGYTF.

CDR3 sequence (DNA): TGCGCCAGCAGCGGATTCTCCAGGGTCCAAGAGACCCAGTACTTC. Protein sequence: CASSGFSRVQETQYF. The chain joins TRBV5-1 to TRBJ2-5; maybe TRBD1 (5 bases). The CDR3 loop spans 15 amino acids. Germline CDR1 reads SGHRS; CDR2 reads YFSETQ. Trimming pared 4 bases from V and 1 base from J, leaving 14 bases between.

This rearrangement joins TRBV6-1 to TRBJ2-5; the D gene is possibly TRBD2 (5 bases). Trimming cost V 7 bases and J 9 bases, with 18 bases left between them. This CDR3 has 13 amino acids. Germline V gene data show CDR1 as MNHNS and CDR2 as SASEGT. The CDR3 sequence is CASNPLSGLAQYF. CDR3 nucleotide sequence: TGTGCCAGCAATCCTCTGAGCGGTCTGGCCCAGTACTTC.

The rearrangement links TRBV10-1 to TRBJ2-1, with 11 nucleotides matching TRBD2. J gave up 5 bases and V 0 bases, and 6 bases lay outside the gene matches. Germline CDR1 WNHNN, CDR2 SYGVQD (reference sequence). This CDR3 region has 17 residues. This CDR3 reads CASSESLLAGDNNEQFF. CDR3 nucleotide sequence: TGCGCCAGCAGTGAGTCGTTACTAGCGGGGGACAACAATGAGCAGTTCTTC.

This clone was picked up one time. The genes are TRBV18 and TRBJ1-6; D not resolved. Germline CDR1 is KGHSH and CDR2 is LQKENI. Trimming cost V 3 bases and J 6 bases, with 9 bases left between them. The CDR3 is 14 amino acids. The CDR3, as DNA: TGTGCCAGCTCACCGGGCCGTGTTAATTCACCCCTCCACTTT. It yields the protein CASSPGRVNSPLHF.

This clone was recorded only once. DNA of the CDR3: TGTGCCAGCAGCTTGTTTTCCGATGAGCAGTTCTTC. This sequence encodes CASSLFSDEQFF. V is TRBV5-8 and J is TRBJ2-1; no clear D gene. The CDR3 is 12 residues long. The ends were cut back, 1 base at V and 8 bases at J, with 7 bases in the middle. Germline CDR1 is SGHTS and CDR2 is YDEGEE.

The chain carries TRBV6-6 and TRBJ2-7; TRBD2 aligns across 12 bases. The length of the CDR3 is 15 residues. CDR1 is MNHNY and CDR2 is SVGAGI in the germline V gene (reference sequence). J lost 6 bases, V lost 4 bases, and 7 bases had no gene match. CDR3 nucleotide sequence: TGTGCCAGCAGTTTCGGCCTAGCGGGGGGGGGCGAGCAGTACTTC. It translates to CASSFGLAGGGEQYF.

This clone was seen a single time. The genes are TRBV4-1 and TRBJ2-5, with 8 bases lining up with TRBD2. CDR1 is MGHRA and CDR2 is YSYEKL in the germline V gene. The CDR3 has 16 residues. The V segment lost 2 bases and the J segment 0 bases; nucleotides outside the gene matches: 5. In nucleotides, the CDR3 is TGCGCCAGCAGCCAAACCGGGAGGGCCTACCAAGAGACCCAGTACTTC. It translates to CASSQTGRAYQETQYF.

V gene TRBV5-1 combines with J gene TRBJ2-2; 7 bases match TRBD1. The CDR3 is 15 residues long. Germline V lookup: CDR1 SGHRS, CDR2 YFSETQ. The V and J ends lost 4 bases and 2 bases, in that order; junction bases with no gene match: 5. As DNA, the CDR3 is TGCGCCAGCAGCCTACAGGGGCTCAACACCGGGGAGCTGTTTTTT. Protein: CASSLQGLNTGELFF.

The V and J genes are TRBV2 and TRBJ2-5; 8 nucleotides line up with TRBD1. The CDR3 has 16 amino acids. Losses at the gene ends were 8 bases for V and 5 bases for J; bases not matched to a gene: 16. Germline CDR1 reads SNHLY; CDR2 reads FYNNEI. As DNA, the CDR3 is TGTGCCAGCGCCCCCTCCAGGACAGGGATAGGGGAGACCCAGTACTTC. Its translation is CASAPSRTGIGETQYF.

In nucleotides, the CDR3 is TGTGCCAGCAGTTCGACAGGGTACGAGCAGTACTTC. Protein: CASSSTGYEQYF. J is TRBJ2-7 and V is TRBV27; 7 bases map to TRBD1. J gave up 4 bases and V 4 bases, and 1 base lay outside the gene matches. CDR1 and CDR2 from the germline V gene are MNHEY and SMNVEV (reference sequence). The CDR3 contains 12 residues.

The chain has TRBV21-1 and TRBJ2-5; TRBD2, the D gene given by the table, was not confirmed from the DNA. TRBV21-1 is reported as a pseudogene. This CDR3 is 14 amino acids long. CDR3 DNA: TGTGCCAGCAGACAGCGGGAAGGGGGAGAGACCCAGTACTTC. Its protein is CASRQREGGETQYF.